Below are 15 T cell receptor beta chains sequenced from a single sample in a study of CD4 and CD8 cells across lung adenocarcinoma regions. TCRdb processed the PCR reads anew with MiXCR; each CDR3 protein has one entry. The table shows more than 10,000 distinct CDR3 sequences, with about 50% occurring only once. The sequenced material came from CD8+ T cells from the margin of a lung tumor. These TCRs come from a female donor with lung adenocarcinoma. The CD4 and CD8 labels of this study may be unreliable.

V gene TRBV6-1 combines with J gene TRBJ2-5; D is perhaps TRBD2 (7 bases). The CDR3 is 14 amino acids. Germline CDR1 MNHNS, CDR2 SASEGT. Trimming left V 2 bases short and J 11 bases short, with 18 bases between. The CDR3 sequence: CASSERGANNEQYF. The CDR3 DNA reads TGTGCCAGCAGTGAACGGGGGGCGAACAATGAGCAGTACTTC.

CDR3 sequence (DNA): TGTGCCAGCAGTTACTCAAGGGGGCGAACTGAAGCTTTCTTT. This gives the protein CASSYSRGRTEAFF. V and J are TRBV6-5 and TRBJ1-1; 7 nucleotides agree with TRBD1. J gave up 5 bases and V 0 bases, and 3 bases lay outside the gene matches. This CDR3 has 14 residues. The germline gives CDR1 MNHEY, CDR2 SVGAGI.

This clonotype is categorized as medium-sized. This rearrangement joins TRBV6-1 to TRBJ1-2, with TRBD1 identical over 8 bases. The length of the CDR3 is 14 residues. Losses at the gene ends were 3 bases for V and 7 bases for J; bases not matched to a gene: 7. Germline loops: CDR1 MNHNS, CDR2 SASEGT. CDR3: CASSESQGAGGYTF. The CDR3 DNA is TGTGCCAGCAGTGAGTCCCAGGGGGCTGGTGGCTACACCTTC.

The J gene is TRBJ2-3, the V gene TRBV7-2; perhaps TRBD2 as D (7 bases). Germline V gives CDR1 SGHTA, CDR2 FQGNSA. V was shortened by 5 bases and J by 9 bases, with 21 bases between the two germline ends. The CDR3 length is 15 residues. CDR3 sequence (DNA): TGTGCCAGCAGCCTAACGGGGGGCTACCAAGAGACGCAGTATTTT. This codes for CASSLTGGYQETQYF.

V gene TRBV6-5 combines with J gene TRBJ2-6, with 13 bases aligning to TRBD2. CDR1 is MNHEY, CDR2 SVGAGI, per germline. Trimming took 2 bases from V and 1 from J; bases not matched to a gene: 14. CDR3 size: 22 residues. The CDR3 DNA sequence: TGTGCCAGCAGTTACGACCCCGGGACTAGCGGGGTTAGCAGATCTGGGGCCAACGTCCTGACTTTC. It yields the protein CASSYDPGTSGVSRSGANVLTF.

This clonotype was seen a few times. The chain couples TRBV9 to TRBJ2-3; D is possibly TRBD1 (5 bases). Germline V gene lookup returns CDR1 SGDLS and CDR2 YYNGEE. V lost 2 bases, J lost 3 bases, and 13 bases lay in between. This CDR3 has 15 residues. The CDR3 reads CASSVLGQGTDTQYF. The CDR3 DNA sequence: TGTGCCAGCAGCGTCCTGGGGCAGGGAACAGATACGCAGTATTTT.

V gene TRBV30 combines with J gene TRBJ1-5; 7 bases align to TRBD1. The CDR3 totals 14 residues. V was pared by 0 bases and J by 6 bases, with 5 bases of the junction left unmatched. CDR1 and CDR2 from the germline V gene are GTSNPN and SVGIG (reference sequence). CDR3 protein: CAWSVLGGGQPQHF. The CDR3, as DNA: TGTGCCTGGAGTGTACTAGGGGGCGGTCAGCCCCAGCATTTT.

On this clonotype: The junction and the germline gene differ at one end; a read error may be behind it. V is TRBV10-1 and J is TRBJ2-4; D is undetermined. The length of the CDR3 is 14 residues. CDR1 is WNHNN and CDR2 is SYGVQD in the germline V gene (reference sequence). CDR3 nucleotides: TGCCGCGGCAGTGGGCTATGTGCCAAAAACATGCAGTACTTC. The encoded protein is CRGSGLCAKNMQYF.

This clonotype was detected a few times. This chain links TRBV6-1 with TRBJ2-1, with unresolved D. The CDR3 has 14 residues. Between the trimmed V and J ends, which lost 7 bases and 6 bases, there was a span of 16 bases. Germline CDR1 is MNHNS and CDR2 is SASEGT. CDR3 residues: CASNSRVSPNEQFF. CDR3 sequence (DNA): TGTGCCAGCAACTCCCGGGTCTCGCCCAATGAGCAGTTCTTC.

This clonotype was detected many times. The chain recombines TRBV4-1 with TRBJ2-3, with a possible D match to TRBD2 (5 bases). Germline CDR1 reads MGHRA; CDR2 reads YSYEKL. The V gene lost 4 bases and the J gene lost 4 bases, with 18 bases spanning the gap. This CDR3 contains 16 residues. For the CDR3, the DNA is TGCGCCAGCAGCCCCCCGGGGTCTAGAAGGGCAGATACGCAGTATTTT. It codes for CASSPPGSRRADTQYF.

This clonotype was observed many times. The rearrangement joins TRBV23-1 to TRBJ2-3; 13 bases agree with TRBD2. TRBV23-1 carries the ORF label, with uncertain function. This CDR3 is 16 amino acids long. The V segment lost 2 bases and the J segment 1 base; nucleotides outside the gene matches: 0. This CDR3 reads CASSQGTSGGTDTQYF. The CDR3 region has the DNA TGCGCCAGCAGTCAAGGGACTAGCGGGGGCACAGATACGCAGTATTTT.

As for this clonotype: A junction end diverges from the germline sequence, so it may reflect a read error. J is TRBJ2-5 and V is TRBV27; the D gene is possibly TRBD2 (6 bases). Germline V CDR1 and CDR2: MNHEY, SMNVEV (reference sequence). The CDR3 length is 14 residues. CDR3 nucleotide sequence: TGTGCGGGCATCGTGGGCGGGGTCCCAGAGACCCAGTATTTC. Translated: CAGIVGGVPETQYF.

The genes are TRBV11-2 and TRBJ2-4; a possible D gene is TRBD2 (5 bases). Germline V lookup: CDR1 SGHAT, CDR2 FQNNGV. V lost 0 bases and J 13 bases, leaving 19 bases between the germline ends. The CDR3 has 15 residues. The chain's CDR3 is CASSLEPSPFLYQYF. CDR3 nucleotides: TGTGCCAGCAGCTTAGAACCTAGCCCGTTCTTGTACCAGTACTTC.

V usage is TRBV7-8 and J usage is TRBJ2-5; TRBD2 matches at 15 bases. The tail of the sequence fits TRBJ2-1 better, so the J call may be wrong. The CDR3 sequence is 17 residues long. The germline V gene has CDR1 SGHVS and CDR2 FQNEAQ. CDR3 sequence (DNA): TGTGCCAGCAGCCCGTGGACTAGCGGGAGGGCGGAGAATGAGCAGTTCTTC. Protein: CASSPWTSGRAENEQFF.

V usage is TRBV7-2 and J usage is TRBJ2-3, with TRBD2 identical over 9 bases. With 6 bases clipped from V and 3 bases from J, the junction kept 7 bases outside the gene matches. Germline V gene data show CDR1 as SGHTA and CDR2 as FQGNSA. The CDR3 length is 15 residues. The CDR3 nucleotides read TGTGCCAGCAGTGTAGCGGGGGTCTCTACAGATACGCAGTATTTT. It codes for CASSVAGVSTDTQYF.